The 9 T cell receptor beta chains below come from one sample, sequenced in a study of blood T cell repertoires in COVID-19. The repertoire was sequenced with immunoSEQ multiplex PCR; TCRdb's copy has only in-frame clones and lacks some. The data contain about 100,000 clones, about 83% of them seen just once; the ten biggest clones take up just over 4%. Sequenced input: peripheral blood. These receptors were obtained from a woman aged 65 to 85 with acute or convalescent COVID-19.

The chain links TRBV7-9 to TRBJ2-1; D is possibly TRBD2 (5 bases). Trimming shortened V by 7 bases and J by 8 bases, and 9 bases separated the two germline ends. CDR3 length: 11 amino acids. Germline CDR1 SEHNR, CDR2 FQNEAQ (reference sequence). In DNA, the CDR3 is TGTGCCAGCACGGCGGGCGATGAGCAGTTCTTC. Translated: CASTAGDEQFF.

V gene TRBV5-1 combines with J gene TRBJ2-7; 10 nucleotides agree with TRBD1. The V gene's germline CDR1 is SGHRS and CDR2 YFSETQ. Trimming at V came to 2 bases and at J to 0 bases, leaving 2 bases not matched to a gene. This CDR3 is built from 15 residues. As DNA, the CDR3 is TGCGCCAGCAGCTTTTGGACAGGGGGCTCCTACGAGCAGTACTTC. Encoded protein: CASSFWTGGSYEQYF.

This clone has a handful of counts. The V and J genes are TRBV7-3 and TRBJ1-1, with D uncertain. Germline V CDR1 and CDR2: SGHTA, FQGTGA. Trimming removed 0 bases from V and 4 bases from J, with 9 bases in between. This CDR3 is built from 14 residues. The CDR3 sequence is CASSLTPRSTEAFF. The CDR3 DNA reads TGTGCCAGCAGCTTAACGCCAAGGAGCACTGAAGCTTTCTTT.

The CDR3 region is CASSLVPRRGIGNQPQHF. DNA of the CDR3: TGTGCCAGCAGTTTGGTGCCCCGCCGGGGGATTGGCAATCAGCCCCAGCATTTT. The chain has TRBV28 and TRBJ1-5; TRBD1 might be the D (5 bases). The CDR3 totals 18 residues. Germline CDR1 is MDHEN and CDR2 is SYDVKM. The V gene lost 3 bases and the J gene lost 2 bases, with 20 bases spanning the gap.

The rearrangement links TRBV5-8 to TRBJ2-1, with a possible D match to TRBD2 (5 bases). Trimming shortened V by 0 bases and J by 9 bases, and 10 bases separated the two germline ends. Germline V gene data show CDR1 as SGHTS and CDR2 as YDEGEE. The CDR3 consists of 13 residues. DNA for the CDR3: TGTGCCAGCAGCTTGGCGTTCCGGGGTGAGCAGTTCTTC. Encoded protein: CASSLAFRGEQFF. Full variable domain (missing parts from reference TRBV5-8 and TRBJ2-1): EAGVTQSPTHLIKTRGQQATLRCSPISGHTSVYWYQQALGLGLQFLLWYDEGEERNRGNFPPRFSGRQFPNYSSELNVNALELEDSALYLCASSLAFRGEQFFGPGTRLTVL.

The chain combines TRBV5-1 with TRBJ1-6; 8 nucleotides line up with TRBD1. This CDR3 is built from 17 residues. Trimming took 4 bases from V and 0 from J; bases not matched to a gene: 6. Looked up from germline, CDR1 is SGHRS and CDR2 is YFSETQ. The CDR3: CASSAQTGGSYNSPLHF. The DNA of the CDR3 is TGCGCCAGCAGCGCCCAAACAGGGGGCTCCTATAATTCACCCCTCCACTTT.

This clone was observed a few times. V and J are TRBV3-1 (or the pseudogene TRBV3-2) and TRBJ2-7; no firm D call. Germline CDR1 reads LGHDT; CDR2 reads YNNKEL (reference sequence). The CDR3 sequence is 11 residues long. V was pared by 2 bases and J by 5 bases, with 4 bases between. Here the CDR3 DNA reads TGTGCCAGCAGCCAACTAGACGAGCAGTACTTC. Its protein is CASSQLDEQYF.

The chain uses TRBV6-2 or TRBV6-3 and TRBJ2-3; 8 bases fit TRBD2. The J segment lost 2 bases and the V segment lost 4 bases, leaving 2 bases of the junction unmatched. Germline CDR1 and CDR2: MNHEY and SVGEGT. The CDR3 contains 14 residues. CDR3 bases: TGTGCCAGCAGTTTAGCGGGGACCACAGATACGCAGTATTTT. As protein: CASSLAGTTDTQYF.

CDR3 region: CASSFQGFVYEQYF. CDR3 sequence (DNA): TGTGCCAGCAGTTTTCAGGGGTTTGTCTACGAGCAGTACTTC. The rearrangement uses TRBV6-5 and TRBJ2-7; D might be TRBD1 (6 bases). The V gene lost 4 bases and the J gene lost 3 bases, with 13 bases spanning the gap. Germline-derived CDR1 and CDR2 are MNHEY and SVGAGI. CDR3 length equals 14 residues.